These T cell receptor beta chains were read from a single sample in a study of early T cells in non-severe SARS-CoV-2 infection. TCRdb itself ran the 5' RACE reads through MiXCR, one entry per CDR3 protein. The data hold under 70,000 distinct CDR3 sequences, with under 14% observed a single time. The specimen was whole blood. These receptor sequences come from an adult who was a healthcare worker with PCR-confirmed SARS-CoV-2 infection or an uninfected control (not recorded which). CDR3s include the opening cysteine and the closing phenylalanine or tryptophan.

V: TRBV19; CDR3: CASQGGIGELFF
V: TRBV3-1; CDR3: CASSYYNEQFF
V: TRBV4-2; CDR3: CASSQVRASGGAPSTGELFF
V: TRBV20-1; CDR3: CSAGGLAGGEQYF
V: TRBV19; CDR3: CASSIDRAGGPGNEQFF
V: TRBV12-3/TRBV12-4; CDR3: CASSSRELDTQYF
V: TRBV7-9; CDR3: CASSPITGELFF
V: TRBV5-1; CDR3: CASSFGTSGRGSNTGELFF
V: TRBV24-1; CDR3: CATSGRVAGVNEQYF
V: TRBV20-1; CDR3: CSAKAGVQGEQFF
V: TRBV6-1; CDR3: CASKVVETYNEQFF
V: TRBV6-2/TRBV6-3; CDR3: CASGEETQYF
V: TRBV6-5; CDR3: CASSRSGGTRSHTSSYEQYF
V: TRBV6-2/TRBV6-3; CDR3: CASSPSGAGPGYTF
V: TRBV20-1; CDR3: CSASMRYEQYF
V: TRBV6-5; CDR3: CASSGQRGITYEQYF
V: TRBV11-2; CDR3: CASSHLGGLDNEQFF
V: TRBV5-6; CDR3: CASSYARGEQYF
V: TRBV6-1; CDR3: CASSEGARARGPSYEQYF
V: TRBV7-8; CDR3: CASSPRPGNEQFF
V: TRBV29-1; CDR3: CSVGRLGPSYEQYF
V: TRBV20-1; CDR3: CSARKGAHQETQYF
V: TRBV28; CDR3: CASSSPSSRTEAFF
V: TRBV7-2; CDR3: CASLGLGLAPLHF
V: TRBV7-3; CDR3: CASSLTGTGDNEQFF
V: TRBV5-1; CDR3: CASSLSGVSYNEQFF
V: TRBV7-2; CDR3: CASSLNQAPQETQYF
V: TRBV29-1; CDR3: CSVGGRPFTDTQYF
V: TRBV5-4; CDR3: CASSVGGRGTLTSTDTQYF